The 17 T cell receptor beta chains presented below share a single source sample, sequenced in a study of lymphopenia after photon versus proton radiotherapy. TCRdb's copy holds only in-frame clones and misses some; the assay was immunoSEQ multiplex PCR. The data show fewer than 30,000 clones, roughly 87% seen once. This material consisted of peripheral blood, taken from a patient treated with photon-based radiotherapy. Receptors originate from a man in his forties or fifties with gastric cancer.

CDR3 nucleotide sequence: TGTGCCAGCAGCCCAGGTTATGGTACGCAGTATTTT. It translates to CASSPGYGTQYF. The chain carries TRBV5-5 and TRBJ2-3; D gene uncertain. Trimming took off 4 bases at V and 8 bases at J, with 11 bases between the two ends. CDR3 length: 12 amino acids. Germline CDR1 and CDR2: SGHKS and YYEKEE (reference sequence).

This clone was found once. The gene calls are TRBV5-1 and TRBJ2-2, with 8 bases lining up with TRBD1. CDR3 length equals 16 residues. Germline CDR1 is SGHRS and CDR2 is YFSETQ. The junction had 7 bases not matched to a gene; V was cut back by 2 bases and J by 4 bases. This CDR3 is CASSFRGQGGTGELFF. The CDR3 DNA follows: TGCGCCAGCAGCTTTAGAGGACAGGGCGGCACCGGGGAGCTGTTTTTT.

The chain employs TRBV6-1 and TRBJ2-3, with a tentative D call TRBD2 (5 bases). The CDR3 is made up of 15 amino acids. Germline V gives CDR1 MNHNS, CDR2 SASEGT. V was cut by 2 bases and J by 0 bases, with 9 bases left in between. CDR3 DNA sequence: TGTGCCAGCAGTGAATACCCGGGGAGCACAGATACGCAGTATTTT. Its protein product is CASSEYPGSTDTQYF.

This chain connects TRBV7-2 to TRBJ2-1; TRBD2 matches at 12 bases. The CDR3 spans 15 residues. In germline, CDR1 is SGHTA, CDR2 FQGNSA. The junction had 7 bases not matched to a gene; V was cut back by 6 bases and J by 7 bases. The CDR3 DNA is TGTGCCAGCAGATCTAGCGGGGGGGCCTGGAATGAGCAGTTCTTC. The encoded protein is CASRSSGGAWNEQFF. The variable domain in full, completed from reference TRBV7-2 and TRBJ2-1, reads GAGVSQSPSNKVTEKGKDVELRCDPISGHTALYWYRQSLGQGLEFLIYFQGNSAPDKSGLPSDRFSAERTGGSVSTLTIQRTQQEDSAVYLCASRSSGGAWNEQFFGPGTRLTVL.

This chain links TRBV12-5 with TRBJ2-3; D tentatively fits TRBD1 or TRBD2 (5 bases each). The V gene lost 4 bases and the J gene lost 14 bases, with 16 bases spanning the gap. The CDR3 is 12 amino acids. Germline CDR1 and CDR2: LGHNT and FRNRAP. The CDR3 here is CASGWTRDDLYF. CDR3 bases: TGTGCTAGTGGTTGGACCCGGGACGATCTGTATTTT.

The chain has TRBV5-5 and TRBJ1-2; 7 positions match TRBD1. The CDR3 is 13 amino acids. Germline values: CDR1 SGHKS, CDR2 YYEKEE (reference sequence). V dropped 4 bases and J dropped 8; count of bases not matched to a gene: 8. Here the CDR3 DNA reads TGTGCCAGCAGCGAGGGACAGCTGGGGGGCTACACCTTC. It translates to CASSEGQLGGYTF.

This clone was detected once. V is TRBV15 and J is TRBJ1-2, with 9 bases matching TRBD1. The germline V gene has CDR1 LNHNV and CDR2 YYDKDF (reference sequence). CDR3 length: 14 amino acids. With V trimmed by 3 bases and J by 3 bases, 2 bases remained unmatched. CDR3: CATSRGQGDYGYTF. In DNA, the CDR3 is TGTGCCACCAGCAGGGGACAGGGCGACTATGGCTACACCTTC. Full variable domain (outside the CDR3, taken from reference TRBV15 and TRBJ1-2): DAMVIQNPRYQVTQFGKPVTLSCSQTLNHNVMYWYQQKSSQAPKLLFHYYDKDFNNEADTPDNFQSRRPNTSFCFLDIRSPGLGDTAMYLCATSRGQGDYGYTFGSGTRLTVV.

The chain joins TRBV7-3 to TRBJ2-1; 7 bases are shared with TRBD2. The CDR3 spans 13 residues. The J segment lost 8 bases and the V segment lost 5 bases, leaving 6 bases of the junction unmatched. CDR1 and CDR2 (germline): SGHTA, FQGTGA. The CDR3 protein is CASSPWGRDEQFF. The DNA of the CDR3 is TGTGCCAGCAGCCCATGGGGGAGGGATGAGCAGTTCTTC.

This clone was observed a handful of times. CDR3 coding DNA: TGTGCCAGCAGCCATCGGGACCGAGGCTACACCTTC. Translating gives CASSHRDRGYTF. This sequence joins TRBV14 and TRBJ1-2, with TRBD1 as a possible D gene (5 bases). The CDR3 consists of 12 residues. V shed 3 bases and J shed 8 bases, with 10 bases lying between them. The germline V gene has CDR1 SGHDN and CDR2 FVKESK.

V gene TRBV6-6 combines with J gene TRBJ2-5; 8 nucleotides match TRBD1. The V gene's germline CDR1 is MNHNY and CDR2 SVGAGI (reference sequence). The CDR3 extends over 14 amino acids. V trimming: 6 bases; J trimming: 5 bases; junction bases outside the gene matches: 8. CDR3 sequence reads: CASSPSRDRETQYF. Here the CDR3 DNA reads TGTGCCAGCAGCCCCTCCCGGGACAGGGAGACCCAGTACTTC.

The chain employs TRBV5-1 and TRBJ2-7; D assignment may be TRBD1 or TRBD2 (5 bases each). This CDR3 is 14 amino acids long. Trimming took 4 bases from V and 5 from J, leaving 16 bases between them. CDR1 is SGHRS, CDR2 YFSETQ, per germline. The CDR3 here is CASSPRRWDDEQYV. In nucleotides, the CDR3 is TGCGCCAGCAGCCCCCGGCGCTGGGACGACGAGCAGTACGTC.

V gene TRBV4-2 combines with J gene TRBJ2-3, with a tentative D call TRBD2 (6 bases). V was shortened by 1 base and J by 1 base, with 6 bases between the two germline ends. Germline CDR1 is LGHNA and CDR2 is YNFKEQ. This CDR3 is 14 amino acids long. The CDR3 nucleotides read TGTGCCAGCAGCCAAGGCGGGGGCACAGATACGCAGTATTTT. It translates to CASSQGGGTDTQYF.

This chain connects TRBV9 to TRBJ1-6; no definite D call. The V end was cut by 0 bases, the J end by 7 bases, with 11 bases between. The germline V gene encodes CDR1 SGDLS and CDR2 YYNGEE. CDR3 length equals 15 residues. CDR3 sequence reads: CASSVAGVNNSPLHF. In nucleotides, the CDR3 is TGTGCCAGCAGCGTAGCTGGGGTGAACAATTCACCCCTCCACTTT.

This chain joins TRBV19 and TRBJ2-6; TRBD2 is a possible D gene (6 bases). The CDR3 totals 16 residues. The germline CDR1 and CDR2 sequences are LNHDA and SQIVND (reference sequence). Trimming removed 3 bases at V and 0 bases at J, with 9 bases between. The CDR3: CASSIRTNSGANVLTF. The DNA for the CDR3 is TGTGCCAGTAGTATCCGGACTAACTCTGGGGCCAACGTCCTGACTTTC.

V gene TRBV7-8 combines with J gene TRBJ2-3; TRBD1 aligns across 7 bases. Germline V gene sequence: CDR1 SGHVS, CDR2 FQNEAQ. Trimming took 5 bases from V and 2 from J; bases not matched to a gene: 1. This CDR3 region has 13 residues. DNA of the CDR3: TGTGCCAGCAGCGGGACAGCCACAGATACGCAGTATTTT. Residues: CASSGTATDTQYF.

This chain links TRBV5-6 with TRBJ1-1; D is perhaps TRBD1 (5 bases). This CDR3 is built from 16 residues. Trimming took off 1 base at V and 0 bases at J, with 13 bases between the two ends. Germline V CDR1 and CDR2: SGHDT, YYEEEE. For the CDR3, the DNA is TGTGCCAGCAGCTTGTTTCAGGGTATAATGAACACTGAAGCTTTCTTT. Protein: CASSLFQGIMNTEAFF.

In this sample, this clone turned up once. This chain links TRBV19 with TRBJ2-7; D is ambiguous. The ends were cut back, 3 bases at V and 4 bases at J, with 13 bases in the middle. Germline CDR1 reads LNHDA; CDR2 reads SQIVND (reference sequence). CDR3 length equals 14 residues. Here the CDR3 DNA reads TGTGCCAGTAGTATTTATGTCAGCGAATACGAGCAGTACGTC. Protein product: CASSIYVSEYEQYV.